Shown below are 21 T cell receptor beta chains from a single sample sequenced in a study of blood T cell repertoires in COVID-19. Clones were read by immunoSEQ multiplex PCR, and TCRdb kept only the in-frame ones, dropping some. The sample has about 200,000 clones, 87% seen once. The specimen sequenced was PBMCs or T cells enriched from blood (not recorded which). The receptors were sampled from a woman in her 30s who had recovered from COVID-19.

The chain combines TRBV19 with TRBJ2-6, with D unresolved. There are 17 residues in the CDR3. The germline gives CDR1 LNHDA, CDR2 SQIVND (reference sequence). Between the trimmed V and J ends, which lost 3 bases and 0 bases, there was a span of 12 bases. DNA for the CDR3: TGTGCCAGTAGTATGGCAACAGCTCCCTCTGGGGCCAACGTCCTGACTTTC. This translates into CASSMATAPSGANVLTF.

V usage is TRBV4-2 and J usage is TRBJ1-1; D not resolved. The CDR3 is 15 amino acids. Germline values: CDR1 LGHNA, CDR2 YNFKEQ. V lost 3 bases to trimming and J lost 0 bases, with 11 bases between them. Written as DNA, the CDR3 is TGTGCCAGCAGCCAGCCCCTTGAGATGAACACTGAAGCTTTCTTT. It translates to CASSQPLEMNTEAFF.

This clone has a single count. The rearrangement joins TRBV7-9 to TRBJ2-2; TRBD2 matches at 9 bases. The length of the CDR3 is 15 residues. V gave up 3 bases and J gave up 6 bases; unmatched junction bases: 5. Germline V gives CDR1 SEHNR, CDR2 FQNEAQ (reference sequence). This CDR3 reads CASSLSAGGSGELFF. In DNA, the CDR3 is TGTGCCAGCAGCTTGTCAGCGGGAGGATCCGGGGAGCTGTTTTTT.

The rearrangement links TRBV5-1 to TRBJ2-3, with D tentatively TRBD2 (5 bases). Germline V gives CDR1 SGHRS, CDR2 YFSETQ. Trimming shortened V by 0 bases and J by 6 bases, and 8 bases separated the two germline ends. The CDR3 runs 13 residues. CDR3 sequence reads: CASSLVGEDTQYF. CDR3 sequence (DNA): TGCGCCAGCAGCTTGGTCGGGGAGGATACGCAGTATTTT.

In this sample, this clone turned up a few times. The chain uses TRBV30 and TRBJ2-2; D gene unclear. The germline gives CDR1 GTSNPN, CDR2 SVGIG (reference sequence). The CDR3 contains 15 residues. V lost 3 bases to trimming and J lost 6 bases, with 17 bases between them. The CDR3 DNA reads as TGTGCCTGGAGGTTCAGCACGGGTTGGGCCGGGGAGCTGTTTTTT. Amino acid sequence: CAWRFSTGWAGELFF.

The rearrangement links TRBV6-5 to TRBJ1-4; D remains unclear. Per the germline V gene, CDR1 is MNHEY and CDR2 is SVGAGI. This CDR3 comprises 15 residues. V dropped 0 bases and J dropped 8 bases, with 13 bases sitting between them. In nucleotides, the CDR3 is TGTGCCAGCAGTTACTCAGTGGGTGCAGGCGAAAAACTGTTTTTT. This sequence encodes CASSYSVGAGEKLFF.

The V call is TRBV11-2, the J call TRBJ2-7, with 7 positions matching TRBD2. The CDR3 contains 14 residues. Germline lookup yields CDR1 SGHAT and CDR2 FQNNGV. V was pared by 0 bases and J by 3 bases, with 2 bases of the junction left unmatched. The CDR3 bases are TGTGCCAGCAGCTTAGACCTAGCGGTCTACGAGCAGTACTTC. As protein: CASSLDLAVYEQYF.

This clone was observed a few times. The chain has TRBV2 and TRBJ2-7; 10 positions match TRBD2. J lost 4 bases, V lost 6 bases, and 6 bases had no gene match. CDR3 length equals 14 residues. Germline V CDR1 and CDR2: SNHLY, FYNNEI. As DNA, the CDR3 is TGTGCCAGCAGATCTAGCGGGAGAGGGTACGAGCAGTACTTC. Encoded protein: CASRSSGRGYEQYF. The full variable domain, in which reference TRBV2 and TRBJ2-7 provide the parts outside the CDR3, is EPEVTQTPSHQVTQMGQEVILRCVPISNHLYFYWYRQILGQKVEFLVSFYNNEISEKSEIFDDQFSVERPDGSNFTLKIRSTKLEDSAMYFCASRSSGRGYEQYFGPGTRLTVT.

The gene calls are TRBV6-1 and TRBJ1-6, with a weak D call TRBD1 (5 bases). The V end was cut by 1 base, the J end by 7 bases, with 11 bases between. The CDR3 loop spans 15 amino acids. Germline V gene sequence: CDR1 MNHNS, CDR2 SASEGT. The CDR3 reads CASSEGEGLNSPLHF. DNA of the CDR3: TGTGCCAGCAGTGAAGGGGAGGGGTTGAATTCACCCCTCCACTTT.

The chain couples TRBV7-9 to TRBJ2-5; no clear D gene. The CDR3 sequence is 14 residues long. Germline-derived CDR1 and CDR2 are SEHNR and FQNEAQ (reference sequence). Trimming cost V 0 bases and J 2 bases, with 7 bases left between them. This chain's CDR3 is CASSLAPTQETQYF. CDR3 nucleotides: TGTGCCAGCAGCTTAGCGCCAACTCAAGAGACCCAGTACTTC.

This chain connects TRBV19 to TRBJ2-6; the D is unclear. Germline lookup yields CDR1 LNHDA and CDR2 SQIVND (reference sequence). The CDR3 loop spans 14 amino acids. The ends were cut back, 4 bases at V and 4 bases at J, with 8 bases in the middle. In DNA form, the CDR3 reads TGTGCCAGTAGTAGAGGTTCCGGGGCCAACGTCCTGACTTTC. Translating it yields CASSRGSGANVLTF.

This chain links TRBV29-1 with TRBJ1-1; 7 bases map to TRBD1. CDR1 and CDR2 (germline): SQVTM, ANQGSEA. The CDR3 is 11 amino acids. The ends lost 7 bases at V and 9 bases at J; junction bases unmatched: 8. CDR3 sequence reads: CSGVEGAQAFF. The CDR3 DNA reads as TGCAGCGGGGTGGAGGGGGCCCAAGCTTTCTTT.

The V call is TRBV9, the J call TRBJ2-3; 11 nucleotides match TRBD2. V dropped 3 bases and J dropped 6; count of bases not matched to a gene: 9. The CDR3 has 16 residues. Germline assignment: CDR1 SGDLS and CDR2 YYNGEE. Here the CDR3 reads CASSGVAGGPRDTQYF. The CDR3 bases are TGTGCCAGCAGCGGTGTAGCGGGGGGGCCTCGGGATACGCAGTATTTT.

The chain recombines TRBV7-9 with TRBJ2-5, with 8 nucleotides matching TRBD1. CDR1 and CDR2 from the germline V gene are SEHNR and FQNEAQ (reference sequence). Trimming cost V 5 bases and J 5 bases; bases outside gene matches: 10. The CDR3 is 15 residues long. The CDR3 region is CASSPRTGYGETQYF. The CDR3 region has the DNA TGTGCCAGCAGCCCTAGGACAGGGTATGGGGAGACCCAGTACTTC.

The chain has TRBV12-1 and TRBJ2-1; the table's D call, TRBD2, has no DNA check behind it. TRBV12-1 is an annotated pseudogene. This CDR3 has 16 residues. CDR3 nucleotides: TGTGCCAGCAGCTTCGCGGTAGCCATTCCCTTCGATGAGCAGTTCTTC. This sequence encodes CASSFAVAIPFDEQFF.

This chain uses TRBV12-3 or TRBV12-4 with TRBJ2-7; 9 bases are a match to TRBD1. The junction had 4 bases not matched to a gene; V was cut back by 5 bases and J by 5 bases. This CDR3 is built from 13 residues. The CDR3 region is CASSLRDRDEQYF. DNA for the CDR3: TGTGCCAGCAGTCTTAGGGACAGGGACGAGCAGTACTTC.

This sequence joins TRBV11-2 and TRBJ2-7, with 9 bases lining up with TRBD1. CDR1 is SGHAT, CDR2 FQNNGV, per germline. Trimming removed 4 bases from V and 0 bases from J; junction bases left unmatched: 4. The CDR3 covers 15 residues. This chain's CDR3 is CASSSTGGASYEQYF. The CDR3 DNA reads TGTGCCAGCAGCTCAACAGGGGGCGCCTCCTACGAGCAGTACTTC.

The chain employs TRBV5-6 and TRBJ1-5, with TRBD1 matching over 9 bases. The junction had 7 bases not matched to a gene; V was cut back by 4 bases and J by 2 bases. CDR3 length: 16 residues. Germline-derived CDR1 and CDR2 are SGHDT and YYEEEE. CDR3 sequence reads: CASSLDRGMGNQPQHF. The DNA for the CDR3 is TGTGCCAGCAGCCTGGACAGGGGAATGGGCAATCAGCCCCAGCATTTT.

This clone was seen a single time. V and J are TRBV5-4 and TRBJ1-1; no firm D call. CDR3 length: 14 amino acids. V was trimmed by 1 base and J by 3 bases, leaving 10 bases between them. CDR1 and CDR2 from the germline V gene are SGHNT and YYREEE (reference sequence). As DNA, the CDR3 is TGTGCCAGCAGCTTGTATAGGGAGGACACTGAAGCTTTCTTT. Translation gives CASSLYREDTEAFF.

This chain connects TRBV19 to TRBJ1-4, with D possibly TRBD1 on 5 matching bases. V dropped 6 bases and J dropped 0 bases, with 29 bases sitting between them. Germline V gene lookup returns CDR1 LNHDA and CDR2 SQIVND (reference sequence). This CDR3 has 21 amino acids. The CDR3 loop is CASSALGLRVSRTTTNEKLFF. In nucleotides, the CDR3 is TGTGCCAGTAGCGCGCTTGGGCTCAGGGTATCGCGGACAACAACTAATGAAAAACTGTTTTTT.

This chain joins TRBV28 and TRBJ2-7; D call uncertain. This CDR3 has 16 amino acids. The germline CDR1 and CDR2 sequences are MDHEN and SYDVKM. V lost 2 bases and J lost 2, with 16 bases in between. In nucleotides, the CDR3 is TGTGCCAGCAGTTTAAGACTGGCGGAGCCCACCTACGAGCAGTACTTC. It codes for CASSLRLAEPTYEQYF.